This T cell receptor beta chain was sequenced for a study of identical twins. Points on this clonotype: The antigen is undetermined.

TCRdb called the 5' RACE reads again in MiXCR, with one record for every CDR3 protein. The sample includes some 250,000 distinct CDR3 sequences, about 13% of them seen just once. Healthy Caucasian individuals made up all the donors. Study outcomes and limitations: Out-of-frame sharing of TCR alpha in monozygotic twins was underestimated by models.

The J segment lost 6 bases and the V segment lost 6 bases, leaving 9 bases of the junction unmatched. CDR1 and CDR2 (germline): MDHEN, SYDVKM. This CDR3 spans 14 amino acids. The same sample was also used in a study of yellow fever vaccine responses in identical twins.

This receptor was taken from a woman under 30 in good health. The chain combines TRBV28 with TRBJ2-7, with TRBD1 matching 9 bases. Sequencing was done on a sample of memory (CD45RO+) T cells sorted from blood. CDR3 nucleotide sequence: TGTGCCAGCAGGCCGGGACAGGGTCCAGTCGAGCAGTACTTC. This sequence encodes CASRPGQGPVEQYF.